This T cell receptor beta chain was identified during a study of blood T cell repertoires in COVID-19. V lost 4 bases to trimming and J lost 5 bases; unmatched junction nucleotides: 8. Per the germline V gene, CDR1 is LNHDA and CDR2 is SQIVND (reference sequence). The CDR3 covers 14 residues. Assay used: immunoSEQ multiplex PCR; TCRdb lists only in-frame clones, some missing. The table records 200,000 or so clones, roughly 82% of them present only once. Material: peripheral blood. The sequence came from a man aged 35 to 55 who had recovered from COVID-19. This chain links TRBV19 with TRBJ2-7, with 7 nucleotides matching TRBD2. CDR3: CASSREGRSDEQYF. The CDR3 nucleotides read TGTGCCAGTAGTAGGGAGGGAAGATCGGACGAGCAGTACTTC.